A selection of T cell receptor beta chains follows, all from one sample in a study of PD-1 blockade in mismatch repair-deficient tumors. Here immunoSEQ multiplex PCR was the method, and the copy in TCRdb shows in-frame clones only, minus some. The sample records 77,000 or so clones, approximately 80% being singletons. Sequencing was performed on peripheral blood, taken 44 weeks after starting pembrolizumab. These receptors originate from an adult with mismatch repair-deficient cancer. The conserved cysteine and the conserved F or W are not part of the CDR3 here.

v_call: TRBV2; j_call: TRBJ2-3; cdr3_aa: ASIRDTSTDTQY
v_call: TRBV5-4; j_call: TRBJ2-5; cdr3_aa: ASSEMTGNQETQY
v_call: TRBV6-1; j_call: TRBJ1-5; cdr3_aa: ASSEQGSSINQPQH
v_call: TRBV2; j_call: TRBJ1-3; cdr3_aa: ASSEIRGSGNTIY
v_call: TRBV7-6; j_call: TRBJ2-5; cdr3_aa: ASSSGLAGVTQY
v_call: TRBV11-2; j_call: TRBJ2-7; cdr3_aa: ASSSKGGVSSYEQY
v_call: TRBV28; j_call: TRBJ2-1; cdr3_aa: ASSFLTSPVGDEQF
v_call: TRBV4-3; j_call: TRBJ1-2; cdr3_aa: ASSQLAGQALEGYT
v_call: TRBV15; j_call: TRBJ1-4; cdr3_aa: ATSVGTATNEKLF
v_call: TRBV5-8; j_call: TRBJ1-5; cdr3_aa: ASSLAPGQGASNQPQH
v_call: TRBV10-3; j_call: TRBJ1-2; cdr3_aa: AISRESNYGYT
v_call: TRBV21-1; j_call: TRBJ2-7; cdr3_aa: ASRKRGLAGGRTYEQY
v_call: TRBV27; j_call: TRBJ2-7; cdr3_aa: ASSLRAGASYEQY
v_call: TRBV7-8; j_call: TRBJ1-2; cdr3_aa: ASSLLARGANYGYT
v_call: TRBV7-3; j_call: TRBJ2-1; cdr3_aa: ASSMGQGAGEQF
v_call: TRBV11-2; j_call: TRBJ2-7; cdr3_aa: ASSLNRPNYEQY
v_call: TRBV21-1; j_call: TRBJ2-1; cdr3_aa: ASSKAVSGQGAVNEQF
v_call: TRBV7-9; j_call: TRBJ1-2; cdr3_aa: ASSLGSIGYT
v_call: TRBV6-5; j_call: TRBJ1-2; cdr3_aa: ASSSADPRGYYGYT
v_call: TRBV28; j_call: TRBJ2-2; cdr3_aa: ASSTRTGWDGELF
v_call: TRBV4-3; j_call: TRBJ2-7; cdr3_aa: ASSPYTGESHEQY
v_call: TRBV6-5; j_call: TRBJ1-1; cdr3_aa: ASSYGGSTEAF
v_call: TRBV7-9; j_call: TRBJ1-3; cdr3_aa: ASSLDFVPSPSTIY
v_call: TRBV19; j_call: TRBJ1-5; cdr3_aa: ASSPRSDSNQPQH
v_call: TRBV6-6; j_call: TRBJ2-3; cdr3_aa: ASSYSDTQY
v_call: TRBV27; j_call: TRBJ1-5; cdr3_aa: ASSIGGSEQPQH
v_call: TRBV5-1; j_call: TRBJ2-7; cdr3_aa: ASSLSKGLAGYEQY
v_call: TRBV19; j_call: TRBJ2-1; cdr3_aa: ASTVAGAKNEQF
v_call: TRBV5-4; j_call: TRBJ2-7; cdr3_aa: ASSPLGGTEFIQQY
v_call: TRBV28; j_call: TRBJ1-5; cdr3_aa: ASSFGDRFNQPQH
v_call: TRBV30; j_call: TRBJ2-3; cdr3_aa: AWSEPGAAETSTDTQY
v_call: TRBV6-6; j_call: TRBJ2-2; cdr3_aa: ASRRDTGELF
v_call: TRBV5-6; j_call: TRBJ2-7; cdr3_aa: ASTLGGIRDEQY